This is a list of T cell receptor beta chains from one sample in a study of T-cell memory formation after mild COVID-19. TCRdb re-called the 5' RACE reads through MiXCR, storing one row per CDR3 protein. The sample carries 530,000 or so distinct CDR3 sequences, about 18% recorded once. Sequenced: PBMCs or a T cell subset sorted from them (not recorded which). These TCRs come from an adult woman who had mild COVID-19 (a few samples of this study predate the infection). Cell type and time point are not known. The CDR3 runs from the conserved cysteine through the conserved F or W. D genes are given only for firm matches.

v_gene	d_gene	j_gene	CDR3aa
TRBV12-3/TRBV12-4	TRBD2	TRBJ2-1	CASSPTGTSGNNEQFF
TRBV29-1	-	TRBJ2-2	CSVVQANTGELFF
TRBV7-2	-	TRBJ2-5	CASSVQGGQETQYF
TRBV5-6	TRBD1	TRBJ1-2	CASSLKGARYGYTF
TRBV20-1	-	TRBJ2-1	CSAGMSGTEQFF
TRBV27	-	TRBJ1-6	CASSFGSHGSPLHF
TRBV29-1	-	TRBJ2-7	CSVEMGDEGNYEQYF
TRBV6-5	-	TRBJ2-3	CASSYGGRSADTQYF
TRBV12-3/TRBV12-4	TRBD1	TRBJ2-7	CASSLADRGGYEQYF
TRBV5-1	-	TRBJ1-2	CASSLANIYTF
TRBV6-5	-	TRBJ1-2	CASNRGGNYGYTF
TRBV6-5	-	TRBJ1-6	CASSYGPASPLHF
TRBV25-1	-	TRBJ2-2	CASSRAADTGELFF
TRBV7-9	TRBD1	TRBJ1-1	CASSPHGGGQGEFF
TRBV5-1	-	TRBJ1-4	CASSSGSGEKLFF
TRBV9	TRBD2	TRBJ2-7	CASSREGTSVYEQYF
TRBV27	-	TRBJ1-1	CASARGQMTFF
TRBV5-1	TRBD2	TRBJ2-3	CASSLSGRGTDTQYF
TRBV24-1	TRBD1	TRBJ1-2	CATSDSTGDGYTF
TRBV6-1	-	TRBJ1-1	CASIYDRTEAFF
TRBV12-3/TRBV12-4	-	TRBJ2-1	CASLRVGGRGNEQFF
TRBV12-3/TRBV12-4	TRBD1	TRBJ2-2	CASTETGPGELFF
TRBV19	TRBD1	TRBJ2-4	CASSMLDRDLAKNIQYF